A single sample is the source of the 26 T cell receptor beta chains below, sequenced in a study of blood T cell repertoires in COVID-19. TCRdb keeps only in-frame clones here, not all; method: immunoSEQ multiplex PCR. The sample includes 280,000 or so clones, around 85% of them seen just once. The sample taken for sequencing was PBMCs or T cells enriched from blood (not recorded which). These receptor sequences come from a woman between 45 and 65 years old who had recovered from COVID-19.

The rearrangement uses TRBV19 and TRBJ1-2, with D tentatively TRBD1 (6 bases). Germline V CDR1 and CDR2: LNHDA, SQIVND (reference sequence). The CDR3 is 15 residues long. V was trimmed by 4 bases and J by 3 bases, leaving 15 bases between them. CDR3 residues: CASSTDSRLYYGYTF. As DNA, the CDR3 is TGTGCCAGTAGTACGGACAGTCGACTTTACTATGGCTACACCTTC.

The chain couples TRBV6-5 to TRBJ1-2, with TRBD1 matching 7 bases. This CDR3 region has 15 residues. V lost 9 bases to trimming and J lost 6 bases; unmatched junction nucleotides: 16. The germline V gene has CDR1 MNHEY and CDR2 SVGAGI. This CDR3 reads CASIRTGGGDNGYTF. CDR3 coding DNA: TGTGCCAGTATCCGGACAGGCGGGGGGGATAATGGCTACACCTTC.

This chain uses TRBV19 with TRBJ1-2; D is perhaps TRBD1 (5 bases). There are 14 residues in the CDR3. Trimming took off 3 bases at V and 10 bases at J, with 18 bases between the two ends. Germline V gene sequence: CDR1 LNHDA, CDR2 SQIVND (reference sequence). The CDR3 reads CASSIGQGAGSYTF. DNA for the CDR3: TGTGCCAGTAGTATTGGGCAGGGAGCGGGCTCCTACACCTTC.

A few counts support this clone. The J gene is TRBJ1-2, the V gene TRBV29-1, with 8 bases lining up with TRBD1. The CDR3 has 15 amino acids. The J segment lost 8 bases and the V segment lost 0 bases, leaving 11 bases of the junction unmatched. Germline assignment: CDR1 SQVTM and CDR2 ANQGSEA. DNA for the CDR3: TGCAGCGTTGAAGATCTCAACAGGGGGGTAGGGGGCTACACCTTC. Encoded protein: CSVEDLNRGVGGYTF.

The chain couples TRBV3-1 (or the pseudogene TRBV3-2) to TRBJ2-2; D is uncertain. The CDR3 is 17 amino acids. Germline CDR1 and CDR2: LGHDT and YNNKEL (reference sequence). Trimming shortened V by 0 bases and J by 0 bases, and 11 bases separated the two germline ends. The CDR3 spells CASSQEVYRTNTGELFF. The CDR3 region has the DNA TGTGCCAGCAGCCAAGAGGTCTACAGAACGAACACCGGGGAGCTGTTTTTT.

V and J are TRBV18 and TRBJ1-5; 9 nucleotides match TRBD1. Germline-derived CDR1 and CDR2 are KGHSH and LQKENI. The CDR3 is made up of 15 amino acids. J lost 4 bases, V lost 5 bases, and 6 bases had no gene match. DNA of the CDR3: TGTGCCAGCTCATCCGGACAGGGGCGGAATCAGCCCCAGCATTTT. Its protein is CASSSGQGRNQPQHF.

The chain recombines TRBV2 with TRBJ1-6; no definite D call. V was trimmed by 6 bases and J by 9 bases, leaving 18 bases between them. CDR3 size: 15 residues. Germline V gene sequence: CDR1 SNHLY, CDR2 FYNNEI. CDR3: CASSELVGIGSPLHF. The CDR3 DNA sequence: TGTGCCAGCAGCGAACTTGTCGGGATAGGTTCACCCCTCCACTTT.

This clone appeared a few times. The V call is TRBV3-1 (or the pseudogene TRBV3-2), the J call TRBJ2-3, with TRBD2 as a possible D gene (6 bases). The germline CDR1 and CDR2 sequences are LGHDT and YNNKEL (reference sequence). CDR3 length: 13 amino acids. The V gene lost 3 bases and the J gene lost 6 bases, with 10 bases spanning the gap. CDR3 sequence reads: CASSHLASDTQYF. In nucleotides, the CDR3 is TGTGCCAGCAGCCACCTAGCGTCGGATACGCAGTATTTT.

The chain uses TRBV19 and TRBJ1-5; D possibly corresponds to TRBD1 (5 bases). Per the germline V gene, CDR1 is LNHDA and CDR2 is SQIVND (reference sequence). Trimming left V 7 bases short and J 9 bases short, with 22 bases between. CDR3 length: 15 residues. This CDR3 is CASTPWGWGDRPQHF. CDR3 in DNA: TGTGCCAGTACCCCCTGGGGTTGGGGTGACAGGCCCCAGCATTTT. The whole variable domain, remainder taken from reference TRBV19 and TRBJ1-5, is DGGITQSPKYLFRKEGQNVTLSCEQNLNHDAMYWYRQDPGQGLRLIYYSQIVNDFQKGDIAEGYSVSREKKESFPLTVTSAQKNPTAFYLCASTPWGWGDRPQHFGDGTRLSIL.

This chain links TRBV11-2 with TRBJ2-3, with D perhaps TRBD2 (6 bases). V shed 3 bases and J shed 8 bases, with 12 bases lying between them. This CDR3 has 13 amino acids. Germline loops: CDR1 SGHAT, CDR2 FQNNGV. The CDR3 here is CASSFIEGGTQYF. CDR3 bases: TGTGCCAGCAGCTTTATCGAGGGAGGTACGCAGTATTTT.

This chain uses TRBV9 with TRBJ2-1, with a weak D call TRBD1 (6 bases). The CDR3 has 15 amino acids. The V gene's germline CDR1 is SGDLS and CDR2 YYNGEE. The V end was cut by 0 bases, the J end by 3 bases, with 10 bases between. CDR3 amino acids: CASSVVPDSYNEQFF. CDR3 DNA: TGTGCCAGCAGCGTAGTCCCGGACAGCTACAATGAGCAGTTCTTC.

The genes are TRBV29-1 and TRBJ2-7; D is possibly TRBD1 (6 bases). Germline assignment: CDR1 SQVTM and CDR2 ANQGSEA. This CDR3 contains 14 residues. V lost 6 bases, J lost 4 bases, and 19 bases lay in between. The CDR3 here is CSVAGQLAGYEQYF. The DNA of the CDR3 is TGCAGCGTGGCAGGACAGCTCGCCGGGTACGAGCAGTACTTC.

Regarding this clone: At one end, the junction sequence differs from germline, possibly due to a read error. The V call is TRBV5-1, the J call TRBJ2-5, with 15 bases aligning to TRBD2. The CDR3 is 17 residues long. Germline CDR1 is SGHRS and CDR2 is YFSETQ. CDR3 nucleotide sequence: TGCGCCCGCAGGGGACTAGCGGGGGGCGGAGGGGAAGAGACCCAGTACTTC. The encoded protein is CARRGLAGGGGEETQYF.

This sequence joins TRBV3-1 (or the pseudogene TRBV3-2) and TRBJ2-5; TRBD1 matches at 10 bases. The V segment lost 1 base and the J segment 5 bases; nucleotides outside the gene matches: 7. Germline-derived CDR1 and CDR2 are LGHDT and YNNKEL (reference sequence). This CDR3 is built from 16 residues. CDR3 nucleotides: TGTGCCAGCAGCCAAGTCCCGACAGGGGGCCATGAGACCCAGTACTTC. Translated: CASSQVPTGGHETQYF.

This chain links TRBV7-5 with TRBJ1-3; TRBD1 reflects the table's D call only, with no check against the DNA. TRBV7-5 is a pseudogene segment. This CDR3 region has 16 residues. This chain's CDR3 is CVRSLGTPRSGNTIYF. CDR3 sequence (DNA): TGTGTCAGAAGCTTAGGGACACCACGCTCTGGAAACACCATATATTTT.

The V call is TRBV9, the J call TRBJ2-3, with 9 bases matching TRBD2. The CDR3 covers 15 residues. Germline assignment: CDR1 SGDLS and CDR2 YYNGEE. V shed 4 bases, J shed 0 bases, and the junction held 3 bases outside the gene matches. The chain's CDR3 is CASSKSGGSTDTQYF. The CDR3 region has the DNA TGTGCCAGCAGCAAGAGCGGGGGGAGCACAGATACGCAGTATTTT.

This clone was observed many times. The chain has TRBV18 and TRBJ2-2, with D unclear. Germline CDR1 reads KGHSH; CDR2 reads LQKENI. The V gene lost 6 bases and the J gene lost 1 base, with 9 bases spanning the gap. The CDR3 loop spans 14 amino acids. The CDR3 region is CASSPAVNTGELFF. In DNA form, the CDR3 reads TGTGCCAGCTCTCCCGCAGTGAACACCGGGGAGCTGTTTTTT.

This clone appeared once. This chain connects TRBV18 to TRBJ1-2, with D perhaps matching TRBD1 (6 bases). Germline V gives CDR1 KGHSH, CDR2 LQKENI. The CDR3 runs to 13 residues. The V and J ends lost 3 bases and 8 bases respectively, with 13 bases between them. In DNA, the CDR3 is TGTGCCAGCTCACCGCAGGGGTCGGAGGGCTACACCTTC. It is translated as CASSPQGSEGYTF.

The chain employs TRBV7-2 and TRBJ1-5; TRBD1 might be the D (5 bases). This CDR3 region has 15 residues. With 3 bases removed from V and 0 bases from J, the gap between germline ends came to 9 bases. The germline V gene has CDR1 SGHTA and CDR2 FQGNSA. CDR3 sequence: CASSFGAYSNQPQHF. CDR3 bases: TGTGCCAGCAGCTTTGGGGCGTATAGCAATCAGCCCCAGCATTTT.

The V call is TRBV3-1 (or the pseudogene TRBV3-2), the J call TRBJ1-5; D possibly corresponds to TRBD1 (5 bases). The V and J ends lost 1 base and 0 bases respectively, with 7 bases between them. Germline values: CDR1 LGHDT, CDR2 YNNKEL (reference sequence). The CDR3 contains 15 residues. The CDR3 nucleotides are TGTGCCAGCAGCCAAGTTGGACATAGCAATCAGCCCCAGCATTTT. Translated, it gives CASSQVGHSNQPQHF.

This sequence joins TRBV27 and TRBJ1-4; a weak D match, TRBD1 (5 bases). Trimming pared 4 bases from V and 1 base from J, leaving 16 bases between. CDR3 length equals 17 residues. Germline V lookup: CDR1 MNHEY, CDR2 SMNVEV (reference sequence). The CDR3 region is CASSSRWQGGTNEKLFF. The CDR3 region has the DNA TGTGCCAGCAGTTCCCGATGGCAGGGAGGAACTAATGAAAAACTGTTTTTT.

The rearrangement uses TRBV18 and TRBJ2-2, with 10 bases matching TRBD1. V was clipped by 3 bases and J by 7 bases; unmatched bases: 5. Germline values: CDR1 KGHSH, CDR2 LQKENI. The CDR3 runs 15 residues. The CDR3: CASSPRQGADGELFF. The DNA of the CDR3 is TGTGCCAGCTCACCTAGACAGGGGGCCGACGGGGAGCTGTTTTTT.

The V and J genes are TRBV5-1 and TRBJ1-2; the D gene is possibly TRBD1 (6 bases). CDR3 length equals 14 residues. V dropped 0 bases and J dropped 8 bases, with 14 bases sitting between them. CDR1 is SGHRS, CDR2 YFSETQ, per germline. The DNA of the CDR3 is TGCGCCAGCAGCTTGGCGGACAGCCCTCGGGGCTACACCTTC. It yields the protein CASSLADSPRGYTF.

This rearrangement joins TRBV28 to TRBJ2-3; the D gene is possibly TRBD2 (6 bases). From germline, CDR1 is MDHEN and CDR2 SYDVKM. The CDR3 loop spans 13 amino acids. Trimming stripped 11 bases from V and 2 bases from J, with 14 bases between. CDR3 amino acids: CAASARDTDTQYF. In nucleotides, the CDR3 is TGTGCCGCCTCGGCGCGGGACACAGATACGCAGTATTTT.

The chain links TRBV5-1 to TRBJ2-5, with 9 positions matching TRBD1. V dropped 0 bases and J dropped 2; count of bases not matched to a gene: 2. Germline CDR1 and CDR2: SGHRS and YFSETQ. The CDR3 runs 15 residues. This CDR3 is CASSLGQGEQETQYF. Written as DNA, the CDR3 is TGCGCCAGCAGCTTGGGACAGGGGGAGCAAGAGACCCAGTACTTC.

The genes are TRBV21-1 and TRBJ1-2. TRBV21-1 is labeled a pseudogene. The CDR3 consists of 15 residues. CDR3 DNA sequence: TGTGCCAGCAGCGCAAGCGAGGGCACTAACTATGGCTACACCTTC. Translated: CASSASEGTNYGYTF.